One sample yielded the 15 T cell receptor beta chains listed below, sequenced in a study of response to subunit inactivated influenza vaccine. Each CDR3 protein is one row after TCRdb ran MiXCR on the RT-PCR reads. In the table there are over 150,000 distinct CDR3 sequences, around an eighth of which are singletons. The sequenced sample was CD8+ T cells sorted from PBMCs, obtained roughly 5 days after vaccination. Receptors were obtained from a man aged 45 to 65 who received an inactivated influenza vaccine.

This clonotype was counted at least ten times. The chain has TRBV7-8 and TRBJ2-1, with unresolved D. The CDR3 is 12 residues long. The V end lost 5 bases, the J end lost 9 bases, and 11 bases lay between the germline ends. Germline lookup yields CDR1 SGHVS and CDR2 FQNEAQ. The CDR3 DNA reads as TGTGCCAGCAGCCCTAGTGGTGGTGAGCAGTTCTTC. Protein product: CASSPSGGEQFF.

This clonotype has a count of ten or more. The chain combines TRBV4-2 with TRBJ2-3; 11 nucleotides align to TRBD2. The ends lost 1 base at V and 3 bases at J; junction bases unmatched: 9. The CDR3 covers 18 residues. Germline V gene data show CDR1 as LGHNA and CDR2 as YNFKEQ. The DNA for the CDR3 is TGTGCCAGCAGCCAAGTTTCTGGACTAGCGGGCTTTACAGATACGCAGTATTTT. Encoded protein: CASSQVSGLAGFTDTQYF.

J is TRBJ2-7 and V is TRBV30; D call uncertain. With 0 bases removed from V and 4 bases from J, the gap between germline ends came to 13 bases. The CDR3 is 14 residues long. The germline gives CDR1 GTSNPN, CDR2 SVGIG (reference sequence). CDR3 amino acids: CAWSVAGILYEQYF. The CDR3 coding sequence is TGTGCCTGGAGTGTGGCAGGAATCTTATACGAGCAGTACTTC.

This rearrangement joins TRBV19 to TRBJ2-1; 8 bases match TRBD2. The V segment lost 7 bases and the J segment 3 bases; nucleotides outside the gene matches: 14. The V gene's germline CDR1 is LNHDA and CDR2 SQIVND (reference sequence). This CDR3 is built from 17 residues. The CDR3 coding sequence is TGTGCCAGTATTATGACGGCGTCTAGCGGGCACTACAATGAGCAGTTCTTC. This codes for CASIMTASSGHYNEQFF.

In its sample, this clonotype was seen many times. The chain uses TRBV27 and TRBJ2-7; the D gene is possibly TRBD1 (5 bases). The germline gives CDR1 MNHEY, CDR2 SMNVEV (reference sequence). This CDR3 is 12 amino acids long. V dropped 3 bases and J dropped 6 bases, with 9 bases sitting between them. The CDR3 sequence: CASSLGPGEQYF. CDR3 DNA sequence: TGTGCCAGCAGTTTGGGGCCGGGCGAGCAGTACTTC.

This clonotype has ten or more counts. The J gene is TRBJ2-1, the V gene TRBV12-3 or TRBV12-4; 8 nucleotides agree with TRBD1. The J segment lost 7 bases and the V segment lost 3 bases, leaving 8 bases of the junction unmatched. The CDR3 has 15 residues. CDR3 loop: CASSLGQGAVNEQFF. The CDR3, as DNA: TGTGCCAGCAGTTTGGGCCAGGGGGCTGTTAATGAGCAGTTCTTC.

The gene calls are TRBV13 and TRBJ1-6, with D perhaps matching TRBD1 (6 bases). The CDR3 totals 15 residues. V was shortened by 4 bases and J by 9 bases, with 16 bases between the two germline ends. Germline CDR1 is PRHDT and CDR2 is FYEKMQ (reference sequence). Written as DNA, the CDR3 is TGTGCCAGCAGCTCCCCGGGCGAGGGGGGTTCACCCCTCCACTTT. Its translation: CASSSPGEGGSPLHF.

This clonotype occurred many times. The V and J genes are TRBV5-5 and TRBJ2-5, with 8 nucleotides matching TRBD1. Germline assignment: CDR1 SGHKS and CDR2 YYEKEE (reference sequence). CDR3 length: 15 amino acids. V lost 2 bases and J lost 8; bases outside the gene matches: 11. The DNA for the CDR3 is TGTGCCAGCAGCTTACTCTCCACAGGGGGGAACACCCAGTACTTC. Translation gives CASSLLSTGGNTQYF. Full variable domain (outside the CDR3, taken from reference TRBV5-5 and TRBJ2-5): DAGVTQSPTHLIKTRGQQVTLRCSPISGHKSVSWYQQVLGQGPQFIFQYYEKEERGRGNFPDRFSARQFPNYSSELNVNALLLGDSALYLCASSLLSTGGNTQYFGPGTRLLVL.

This clonotype was found many times. This chain connects TRBV29-1 to TRBJ2-5; 9 bases match TRBD1. The CDR3 length is 15 residues. V dropped 0 bases and J dropped 5; count of bases not matched to a gene: 7. CDR1 SQVTM and CDR2 ANQGSEA come from the germline V gene. CDR3 in amino acids: CSVEDRGQGSETQYF. Here the CDR3 DNA reads TGCAGCGTTGAAGATCGTGGACAGGGGAGTGAGACCCAGTACTTC.

This clonotype was found a few times. This chain connects TRBV20-1 to TRBJ2-7; TRBD1 is a possible D gene (6 bases). Trimming left V 6 bases short and J 0 bases short, with 12 bases between. The CDR3 is made up of 13 amino acids. Germline lookup yields CDR1 DFQATT and CDR2 SNEGSKA (reference sequence). CDR3 DNA sequence: TGCAGTGCGAAGGACAGAATCTCCTACGAGCAGTACTTC. This encodes CSAKDRISYEQYF.

This clonotype has more than one count but fewer than ten. The chain uses TRBV6-2 or TRBV6-3 and TRBJ2-5; TRBD2 matches at 14 bases. This CDR3 region has 17 residues. Germline V lookup: CDR1 MNHEY, CDR2 SVGEGT. J lost 4 bases, V lost 2 bases, and 6 bases had no gene match. The chain's CDR3 is CASSYLPGLAGVETQYF. In nucleotides, the CDR3 is TGTGCCAGCAGTTACCTTCCGGGACTAGCGGGAGTAGAGACCCAGTACTTC.

The gene calls are TRBV10-3 and TRBJ1-2, with TRBD1 as a possible D gene (5 bases). The CDR3 covers 14 residues. Germline V lookup: CDR1 ENHRY, CDR2 SYGVKD. Deletions cut 2 bases from V and 4 bases from J, with 11 bases between. CDR3 amino acids: CAISEAGLGYGYTF. In DNA, the CDR3 is TGTGCCATCAGTGAGGCAGGGCTGGGCTATGGCTACACCTTC.

This clonotype was seen at least ten times. The chain has TRBV3-1 and TRBJ1-1, with D possibly TRBD1 on 5 matching bases. The germline V gene encodes CDR1 LGHDT and CDR2 YNNKEL (reference sequence). This CDR3 has 13 amino acids. V was clipped by 1 base and J by 5 bases, with 8 bases between them. CDR3 in amino acids: CASSQGQKTEAFF. The CDR3 region has the DNA TGTGCCAGCAGCCAAGGACAGAAGACTGAAGCTTTCTTT. The full variable domain, in which reference TRBV3-1 and TRBJ1-1 provide the parts outside the CDR3, is DTAVSQTPKYLVTQMGNDKSIKCEQNLGHDTMYWYKQDSKKFLKIMFSYNNKELIINETVPNRFSPKSPDKAHLNLHINSLELGDSAVYFCASSQGQKTEAFFGQGTRLTVV.

The chain recombines TRBV27 with TRBJ2-7, with D perhaps TRBD1 (6 bases). V was cut by 8 bases and J by 6 bases, with 17 bases left in between. Germline V gene sequence: CDR1 MNHEY, CDR2 SMNVEV (reference sequence). The CDR3 has 13 residues. This chain's CDR3 is CASGRGTLGEQYF. The CDR3 DNA follows: TGTGCCAGCGGTAGGGGGACCCTTGGCGAGCAGTACTTC.

The J gene is TRBJ2-6, the V gene TRBV6-4; 9 bases align to TRBD1. Trimming took 8 bases from V and 1 from J; bases not matched to a gene: 15. Germline CDR1 MRHNA, CDR2 SNTAGT. The CDR3 is 19 residues long. CDR3 sequence (DNA): TGTGCCAGCTGTCAACGGGACAGGGCCGTATCATCTGGGGCCAACGTCCTGACTTTC. Translating gives CASCQRDRAVSSGANVLTF.